This TCR beta chain was sequenced during a study of low-dose radiotherapy and immunotherapy resistance in tumors. Study information: One day prior to radiation and immunotherapy, intravenous cyclophosphamide at 200 mg/m2 was given, repeated every two weeks. Patients took 300 mg oral aspirin daily for four cycles from cycle 1 day 1.

The time point denotes: before trial treatment. Gene-specific TRAV and TRBV primers were used for first-strand cDNA, covering alpha and beta chains. With a constant-region primer and a V-primer adapter, TCRs were subjected to 20 PCR cycles of amplification. mRNA, after isolation, was amplified by in vitro transcription. TCRdb re-called the reads through MiXCR, storing one row per CDR3 protein. This table holds fewer than 95,000 distinct CDR3 sequences, under 10% found once. The V and J ends lost 0 bases and 5 bases respectively, with 2 bases between them. The germline CDR1 and CDR2 sequences are MDHEN and SYDVKM. The CDR3 loop spans 11 amino acids. This clonotype was counted many times.

The chain links TRBV28 to TRBJ2-7, with no clear D. Sequenced here: PBMCs, sampled before treatment. This TCR was recovered from a male donor with prostate cancer. In DNA form, the CDR3 reads TGTGCCAGCAGTTTATGGAACGAGCAGTACTTC. Amino acid sequence: CASSLWNEQYF.